This record concerns one T cell receptor beta chain sequence. There is no known antigen for this receptor. Base qualities are missing; no much larger clone stands one base away. These data are taken from a study of cytomegalovirus exposure and HLA in healthy donors (dated by TCRdb to the late 2010s). About the study as a whole: According to an earlier analysis of 587 of the donors, roughly 180 million T cells yielded some 120 million unique TCR beta sequences and 276 Gb of sequence data. An early release covering some 640 HLA-typed donors comprised about 300 gigabases of sequencing data and tens of millions of unique TCR sequences. Among the roughly 400 genotyped donors, under 90% belonged to the genetic ancestry cluster associated with self-reported Caucasian donors. The aim of the study was to test whether cataloging public T cell receptors could identify signatures of past pathogen exposure. The study used immunosequencing to profile the T cell repertoires of around 600 subjects and linked those repertoires to cytomegalovirus serostatus. In addition to the first cohort of several hundred subjects, a separate validation cohort of 130 or so different subjects was used. High-throughput TCR immunosequencing, statistical association of individual TCRs with disease status, and machine learning were combined to predict cytomegalovirus infection status. A later analysis re-examined previously published TCR beta repertoires from more than 550 donors and added high-resolution HLA genotyping to investigate patterns of TCR occurrence. Rather than drawing on any new phenotypic data, the later analysis identified candidate immune exposures from TCR beta sequences and the way those sequences occurred across donors. In an earlier analysis of 587 of the donors, high-throughput TCR beta sequencing was used to judge whether each TCR beta V gene segment behaved as functional or pseudogenic. Donor age, sex, ethnicity and CMV serostatus were compiled together with the repertoire data. A later genetic analysis took genome-wide SNP genotypes for about 55% of the 666 donors and used that subset as a discovery cohort. Every discovery cohort repertoire had been produced on one sequencing platform. Both class I and class II loci were covered by HLA typing, at four-digit resolution. The number of typed donors differed by locus: about 629-630 for A, B, C, DRB1 and DQB1; approximately 520 for DQA1; over 600 for DPA1; and about 470 for DPB1. Roughly 5 DR-DQ haplotypes were handled as single units for association and clustering, since linkage in the cohort was strong. Among 398 genotyped donors of the cohort, an average of approximately 200,000 unique TCR beta nucleotide sequences was sequenced per donor, of which 15% to 20% were non-productive.

The cohort consisted of 650 to 850 healthy bone marrow donors. At the time of sampling, every cohort member was nominally healthy, though immune exposures that went unrecorded were likely present. The donor tested CMV seronegative, placing the donor among the 350 to 400 seronegative members of the cohort. A peripheral blood sample was collected from each donor, and TCR beta sequencing was performed on peripheral blood mononuclear cells. The Qiagen DNeasy Blood Extraction Kit was used to extract genomic DNA from the blood cell samples. Library prep was done by the immunoSEQ multiplex PCR assay. For the multiplex PCR, a mixture combining 60 forward primers for TCR Vbeta segments and 13 reverse primers for TCR Jbeta segments was used. The CDR3 region of rearranged TCR beta genes was amplified from genomic DNA with a multiplex PCR assay. The amplified TCR beta libraries were sequenced on the Illumina HiSeq System as 87-base-pair reads. Under the source paper's analysis protocol: A later analysis tallied tens of millions of unique TCR beta chains across the 666 repertoires, and around 12 million of those chains were shared by two or more donors. To remove PCR and sequencing errors, raw reads were error-corrected and collapsed into unique sequences using a nearest-neighbor algorithm that merged closely related sequences. CDR3 sequences were aligned to IMGT reference sequences to assign V, D and J gene segments. For a sequence to be retained, at least a six-nucleotide match to both a V gene segment and a J gene segment was required. A rearrangement counted as productive if the CDR3 had no stop codons and remained in frame with V and J, and every other rearrangement counted as non-productive. Following IMGT convention, CDR3 was defined as the stretch from the second conserved V-encoded cysteine to the conserved J-encoded phenylalanine. In an earlier analysis of more than 550 of the donors, sequences lacking an unambiguous match to a single V gene segment were excluded. An earlier analysis of 587 of the donors called V segments functional above 56.7% productive rearrangements and segregating when the between-donor standard deviation exceeded 5%. A statistical classification framework was built for diagnosing cytomegalovirus status from the catalog of TCR beta chain sequences. V and J gene assignment, in a later analysis, came from comparing TCR nucleotide sequences with IMGT/GENE-DB human TR gene sequences. Using the TCRdist pipeline, a later analysis assigned CDR3 sequences along with most-parsimonious VDJ recombination scenarios. In a later analysis, every TCR beta chain was defined by the combination of its CDR3 amino acid sequence and its V-gene family, and reads without a unique V-gene family were dropped. As a way to deal with suspected cross-contamination and a sequencing artifact, a later analysis dropped roughly 620 nucleotide sequences that were highly shared and had low generation probability. In a later analysis, a clonal expansion index was calculated for each public chain from normalized within-repertoire ranks of inferred template counts. Generation probabilities in a later analysis came from a VDJ recombination model fitted to out-of-frame rearrangements, and those results were checked against IGoR. In a later analysis, TCR-TCR, TCR-HLA and TCR-CMV co-occurrence was scored with hypergeometric tests, and a repertoire-size bias correction was applied to TCR pairs. False discovery rates were estimated in a later analysis by permuting HLA or CMV assignments 20 times. In a later analysis, co-occurring TCRs were grouped using DBSCAN, with TCRdist sequence similarity added in when clustering inside HLA-allele-positive subsets. Repertoires with fewer than 30,000 or more than 120,000 public chains, plus five repertoires with anomalous nucleotide sharing, were excluded from co-occurrence clustering. Not all clones reach the TCRdb copy of this immuneACCESS table, which keeps in-frame sequences only. Checked studies attribute under half of the gap to unresolved V genes and leave the rest unexplained. D and trimming were read from the DNA, whereas the V and J calls and clone size are those reported in that table. For this sample the table gives roughly 110,000 clones, of which roughly four fifths were detected only once. The top ten hold about 1.6% of the sample.

From the germline V gene (reference sequence), CDR1 is LNHDA and CDR2 is SQIVND. V lost 5 bases and J lost 6 bases, and the count of bases not matched to a germline gene is 3. The CDR3 runs 13 amino acids, cysteine and phenylalanine included. Only CDR3 DNA is held: 39 bases, read in frame from base 1. On the study overall, not on this receptor specifically: For the cohort, immune exposure information was limited to CMV serostatus. The study gave a list of 150 to 200 TCR beta chains associated with cytomegalovirus. In this cohort, only TCR beta chains were sequenced, and detectable features were limited by the absence of alpha or paired-chain data. According to a later analysis, TCR association rates differed among HLA loci, with DRB1 alleles showing the most associated TCRs and HLA-C alleles showing the fewest. According to a later analysis, parvovirus B19, influenza, CMV and Epstein-Barr virus appeared linked to several top co-occurrence clusters. A group of highly shared sequence variants was considered likely to be a technical artifact of the sequencing pipeline. Because HLA typing was unavailable for some donors at each locus, only the typed subset was used in association tests. In vitro tests confirmed that three of the cytomegalovirus-associated TCR beta chains recognize cytomegalovirus antigens. According to a later analysis, most CMV-associated TCR beta chains appeared to be HLA-restricted, and the HLA associations seemed to be driven largely by CMV exposure. Cytomegalovirus status was reported to be diagnosed by the classifier with high specificity and sensitivity in both the original and validation cohorts. A further reported finding was that TCR beta sequences accurately predicted the HLA-A and HLA-B alleles for most subjects in the first cohort. According to a later genetic analysis, donors in an Asian-associated ancestry cluster had fewer N-insertions in productive TCRs than the approximately 710-donor mean. Some IMGT-functional V segments, including TRBV6-2 and TRBV6-3, could not be told apart with the 87-base-pair reads, so those segments were excluded. A later analysis associated approximately 17,000 TCR beta sequences with specific HLA alleles at a false discovery rate of 0.05. Roughly uniform sequencing depth across donors was assumed in presence/absence analyses, although this assumption may not hold. While some public TCRs were present in many individuals, most TCR sequences turned up only very rarely across donors. Linkage disequilibrium might explain the correlated functional status among segregating V segments, but an unknown experimental factor could not be excluded. When HLA alleles, especially DR and DQ, strongly co-occurred, TCR associations were difficult to assign to individual alleles. The earlier analysis of fewer than 750 of the donors excluded around 17 rarely observed V segments, including chromosome 9 orphons, because counts were too low. In an earlier analysis of some 550 of the donors, most TCR beta V segments were observed in productive rearrangements about 87% or about 30% of the time, broadly matching IMGT annotations. The authors suggested that the approach could potentially be generalized to other disease states and immunological phenotypes. A later analysis found that HLA-associated TCR beta chains were more clonally expanded and had lower generation probabilities than equally common non-associated chains. In a later genetic analysis, a missense DCLRE1C variant was associated with V-gene and J-gene trimming of TCR beta chains, and the association was replicated in an independent cohort.

The sequenced sample consisted of PBMCs. This sequence uses TRBV19 and TRBJ1-5; 8 nucleotides in the junction match TRBD1. This clonotype originated in a man in his forties or fifties in good health and CMV-seronegative. The CDR3 in this case is CASSQGARQPQHF. The DNA reads as follows: TGTGCCAGTAGTCAGGGGGCCCGTCAGCCCCAGCATTTT.